These T cell receptor beta chains were read from a single sample in a study of CXCR3-negative and CXCR3-positive naive CD8 T cells. TCRdb processed the 5' RACE reads again and assigns one entry to each CDR3 protein, with no DNA. The sample table sets out approximately 65,000 distinct CDR3 sequences. Input material: naive CXCR3+ CD8+ T cells from blood. The receptors stem from a human donor in good health. Some clones in this sample may be carry-over from other donors' samples. CDR3s include the opening cysteine and the closing phenylalanine or tryptophan.

j_gene: TRBJ2-5
v_gene: TRBV12-3/TRBV12-4
CDR3aa: CASSLAGLQETQYF

j_gene: TRBJ2-1
v_gene: TRBV4-1
CDR3aa: CASSQEDVAAATNEQFF

j_gene: TRBJ2-7
v_gene: TRBV7-2
CDR3aa: CASSMTASYEQYF

j_gene: TRBJ2-1
v_gene: TRBV6-4
CDR3aa: CASSVLAGTYNEQFF

j_gene: TRBJ2-1
v_gene: TRBV7-9
CDR3aa: CASSQQGRVHEQFF

j_gene: TRBJ2-1
v_gene: TRBV27
CDR3aa: CASSGTTGLAGFEQFF

j_gene: TRBJ2-7
v_gene: TRBV18
CDR3aa: CASSPGGWADYEQYF

j_gene: TRBJ2-2
v_gene: TRBV6-4
CDR3aa: CASSENPRQGSLGTGELFF

j_gene: TRBJ1-2
v_gene: TRBV29-1
CDR3aa: CSVEVAGESGYTF

j_gene: TRBJ2-5
v_gene: TRBV10-3
CDR3aa: CAISEERGEKETQYF

j_gene: TRBJ2-7
v_gene: TRBV7-2
CDR3aa: CASSLASGGAYEQYF

j_gene: TRBJ2-1
v_gene: TRBV29-1
CDR3aa: CSVEDLRGLAGYNEQFF

j_gene: TRBJ2-2
v_gene: TRBV5-6
CDR3aa: CASSLEGGPTGELFF

j_gene: TRBJ1-1
v_gene: TRBV12-5
CDR3aa: CASGLMNTEAFF

j_gene: TRBJ1-3
v_gene: TRBV28
CDR3aa: CASSLTGFTGNTIYF

j_gene: TRBJ2-5
v_gene: TRBV29-1
CDR3aa: CSVEGASSQVGEETQYF

j_gene: TRBJ1-1
v_gene: TRBV12-3/TRBV12-4
CDR3aa: CASRPGFSNTEAFF

j_gene: TRBJ1-2
v_gene: TRBV27
CDR3aa: CASSSGYGYTF

j_gene: TRBJ2-7
v_gene: TRBV27
CDR3aa: CASSLTSGTAAYEQYF

j_gene: TRBJ2-7
v_gene: TRBV28
CDR3aa: CASSLGDSDEQYF

j_gene: TRBJ1-6
v_gene: TRBV7-9
CDR3aa: CASSDGQGISPLHF

j_gene: TRBJ1-1
v_gene: TRBV19
CDR3aa: CASSVSENTEAFF

j_gene: TRBJ1-6
v_gene: TRBV5-1
CDR3aa: CASSLVGEDNSPLHF

j_gene: TRBJ1-1
v_gene: TRBV29-1
CDR3aa: CSALTGIEAFF

j_gene: TRBJ2-5
v_gene: TRBV12-3/TRBV12-4
CDR3aa: CASTEGGIMTQYF

j_gene: TRBJ2-2
v_gene: TRBV3-1
CDR3aa: CASSQGLAGGNTGELFF

j_gene: TRBJ2-7
v_gene: TRBV9
CDR3aa: CASSAGGGVYEQYF

j_gene: TRBJ2-3
v_gene: TRBV12-3/TRBV12-4
CDR3aa: CASSPSLGQGETDTQYF

j_gene: TRBJ1-5
v_gene: TRBV5-6
CDR3aa: CASSLASDAQPQHF

j_gene: TRBJ2-7
v_gene: TRBV6-6
CDR3aa: CASSTGTGAYEQYF

j_gene: TRBJ2-5
v_gene: TRBV29-1
CDR3aa: CSVANPVGGGYQETQYF

j_gene: TRBJ1-2
v_gene: TRBV29-1
CDR3aa: CSVGKGATYGYTF

j_gene: TRBJ2-1
v_gene: TRBV12-3/TRBV12-4
CDR3aa: CASSFESGSYNEQFF

j_gene: TRBJ1-1
v_gene: TRBV6-2/TRBV6-3
CDR3aa: CASSYAGRGEAEAFF

j_gene: TRBJ2-6
v_gene: TRBV7-3
CDR3aa: CASSSPEQGALTGANVLTF

j_gene: TRBJ2-3
v_gene: TRBV7-7
CDR3aa: CASSLGFGLADTQYF